What follows is one T cell receptor beta chain and its context. Authors' data handling: Cell counts per sample came from amplifying reference gene primers. Profiling relied on immunoSEQ multiplex PCR, and the TCRdb table lists in-frame clones only, not all of them. Clone size and V and J calls were adopted from that table, with D and trimming inferred from the DNA. Of about 490,000 clones in the sample, approximately 83% were seen once. This sample stems from a study of blood T cell repertoires in COVID-19. Study as a whole: Samples came from the United States, Italy and Spain, spanning acute and convalescent COVID-19. PBMCs, B-cell-depleted T cells, or T cells provided the cDNA or gDNA that made up the material.

The CDR3 runs 14 residues. V lost 4 bases, J lost 13 bases, and 13 bases stayed unmatched. Germline CDR1 reads SGHRS; CDR2 reads YFSETQ. This chain joins TRBV5-1 and TRBJ1-4, with 7 nucleotides matching TRBD1. The sequenced sample consisted of peripheral blood. This sequence originates from a human donor in a cohort sampled during active COVID-19. The CDR3 nucleotides are TGCGCCAGCAGCGCAGACGACGCAGGGGGATTACTGTTTTTT. Its translation is CASSADDAGGLLFF.